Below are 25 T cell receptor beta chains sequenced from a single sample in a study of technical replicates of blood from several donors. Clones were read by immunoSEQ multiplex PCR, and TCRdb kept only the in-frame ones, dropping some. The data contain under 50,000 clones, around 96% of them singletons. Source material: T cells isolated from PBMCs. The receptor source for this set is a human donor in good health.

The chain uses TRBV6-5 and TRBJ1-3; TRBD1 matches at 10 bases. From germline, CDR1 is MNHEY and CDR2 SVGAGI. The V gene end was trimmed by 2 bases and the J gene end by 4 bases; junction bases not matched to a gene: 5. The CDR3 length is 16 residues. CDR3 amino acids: CASSYAGQGTGNTIYF. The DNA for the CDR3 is TGTGCCAGCAGTTACGCGGGACAGGGGACCGGAAACACCATATATTTT.

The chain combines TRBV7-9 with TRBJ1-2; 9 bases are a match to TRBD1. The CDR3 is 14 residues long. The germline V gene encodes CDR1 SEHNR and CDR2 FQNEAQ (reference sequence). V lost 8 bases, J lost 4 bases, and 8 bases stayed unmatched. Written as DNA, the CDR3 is TGTGCCAGCCCCGAGGACAGGGGCGGCTATGGCTACACCTTC. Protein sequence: CASPEDRGGYGYTF.

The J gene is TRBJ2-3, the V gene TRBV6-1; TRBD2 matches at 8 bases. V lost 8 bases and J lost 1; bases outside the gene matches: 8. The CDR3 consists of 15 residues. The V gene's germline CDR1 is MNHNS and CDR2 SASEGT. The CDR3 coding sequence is TGTGCCAGCCACCTTCGAGCGGGAGGCACAGATACGCAGTATTTT. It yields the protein CASHLRAGGTDTQYF.

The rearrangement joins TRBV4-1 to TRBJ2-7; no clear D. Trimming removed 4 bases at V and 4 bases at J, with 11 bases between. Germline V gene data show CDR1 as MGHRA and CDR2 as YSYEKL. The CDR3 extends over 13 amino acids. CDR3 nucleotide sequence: TGCGCCAGCAGCCCCCGGTTTTTATACGAGCAGTACTTC. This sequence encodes CASSPRFLYEQYF.

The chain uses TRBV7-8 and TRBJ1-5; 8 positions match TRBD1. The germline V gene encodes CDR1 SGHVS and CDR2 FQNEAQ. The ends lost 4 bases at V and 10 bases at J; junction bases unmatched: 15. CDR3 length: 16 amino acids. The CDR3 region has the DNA TGTGCCAGCAGCTACCCGGGGGACAGGTCCGCGAGCCCCCAGCATTTT. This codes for CASSYPGDRSASPQHF.

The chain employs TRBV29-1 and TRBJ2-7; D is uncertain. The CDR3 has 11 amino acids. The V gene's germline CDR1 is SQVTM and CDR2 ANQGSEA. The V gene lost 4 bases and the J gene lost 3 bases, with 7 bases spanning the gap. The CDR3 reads CSVGLSYEQYF. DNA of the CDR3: TGCAGCGTTGGTTTGAGCTACGAGCAGTACTTC.

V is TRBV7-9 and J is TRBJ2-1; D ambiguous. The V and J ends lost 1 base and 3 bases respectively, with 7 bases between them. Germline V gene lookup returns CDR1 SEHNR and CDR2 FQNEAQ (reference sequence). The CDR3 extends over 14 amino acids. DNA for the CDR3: TGTGCCAGCAGCTTAGGGTACAGCTACAATGAGCAGTTCTTC. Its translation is CASSLGYSYNEQFF.

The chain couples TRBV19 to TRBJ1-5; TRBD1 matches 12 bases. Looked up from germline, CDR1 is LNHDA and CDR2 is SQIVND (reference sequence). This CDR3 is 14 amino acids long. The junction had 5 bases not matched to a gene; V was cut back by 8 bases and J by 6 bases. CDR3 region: CASSGTGGVQPQHF. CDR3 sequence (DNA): TGTGCCAGTTCCGGGACAGGGGGCGTTCAGCCCCAGCATTTT. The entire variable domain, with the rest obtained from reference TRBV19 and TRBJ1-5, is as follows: DGGITQSPKYLFRKEGQNVTLSCEQNLNHDAMYWYRQDPGQGLRLIYYSQIVNDFQKGDIAEGYSVSREKKESFPLTVTSAQKNPTAFYLCASSGTGGVQPQHFGDGTRLSIL.

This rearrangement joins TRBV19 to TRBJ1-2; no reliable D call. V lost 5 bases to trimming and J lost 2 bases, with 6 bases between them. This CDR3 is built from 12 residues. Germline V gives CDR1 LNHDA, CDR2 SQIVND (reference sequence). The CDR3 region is CASSYSNYGYTF. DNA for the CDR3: TGTGCCAGTAGTTACAGCAACTATGGCTACACCTTC. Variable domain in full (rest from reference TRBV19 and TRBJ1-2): DGGITQSPKYLFRKEGQNVTLSCEQNLNHDAMYWYRQDPGQGLRLIYYSQIVNDFQKGDIAEGYSVSREKKESFPLTVTSAQKNPTAFYLCASSYSNYGYTFGSGTRLTVV.

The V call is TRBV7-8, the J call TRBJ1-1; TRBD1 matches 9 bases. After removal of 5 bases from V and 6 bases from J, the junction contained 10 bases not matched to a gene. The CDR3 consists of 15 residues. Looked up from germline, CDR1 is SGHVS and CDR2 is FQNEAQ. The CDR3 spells CASSEYRDRDPEAFF. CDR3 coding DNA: TGTGCCAGCAGCGAGTACCGGGACAGGGATCCTGAAGCTTTCTTT.

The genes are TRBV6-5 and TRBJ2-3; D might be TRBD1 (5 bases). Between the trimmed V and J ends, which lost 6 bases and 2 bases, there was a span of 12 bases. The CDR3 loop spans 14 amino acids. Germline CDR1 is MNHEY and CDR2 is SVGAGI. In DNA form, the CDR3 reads TGTGCCAGCAGCACCAGGGCAACCACAGATACGCAGTATTTT. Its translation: CASSTRATTDTQYF.

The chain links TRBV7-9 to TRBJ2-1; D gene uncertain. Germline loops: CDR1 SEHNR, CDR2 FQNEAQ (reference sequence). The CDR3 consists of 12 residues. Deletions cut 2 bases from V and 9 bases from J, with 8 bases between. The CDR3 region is CASSLQPSEQFF. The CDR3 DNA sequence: TGTGCCAGCAGCTTACAACCGAGTGAGCAGTTCTTC.

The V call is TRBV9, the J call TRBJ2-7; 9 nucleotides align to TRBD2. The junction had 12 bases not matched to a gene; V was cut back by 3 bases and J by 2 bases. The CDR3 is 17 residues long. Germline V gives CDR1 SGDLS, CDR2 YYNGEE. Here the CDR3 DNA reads TGTGCCAGCAGCGCGGGGGGTGGGGCTAGCGGGACCTACGAGCAGTACTTC. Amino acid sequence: CASSAGGGASGTYEQYF. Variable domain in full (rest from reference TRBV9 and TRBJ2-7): DSGVTQTPKHLITATGQRVTLRCSPRSGDLSVYWYQQSLDQGLQFLIQYYNGEERAKGNILERFSAQQFPDLHSELNLSSLELGDSALYFCASSAGGGASGTYEQYFGPGTRLTVT.

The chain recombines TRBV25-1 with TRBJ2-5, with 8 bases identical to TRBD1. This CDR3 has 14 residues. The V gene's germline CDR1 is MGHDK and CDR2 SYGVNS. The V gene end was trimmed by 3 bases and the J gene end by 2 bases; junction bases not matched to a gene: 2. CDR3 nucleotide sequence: TGTGCCAGCAGTGAGCAGGGGGCACAAGAGACCCAGTACTTC. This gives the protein CASSEQGAQETQYF. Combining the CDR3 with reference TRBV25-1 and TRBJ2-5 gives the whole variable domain EADIYQTPRYLVIGTGKKITLECSQTMGHDKMYWYQQDPGMELHLIHYSYGVNSTEKGDLSSESTVSRIRTEHFPLTLESARPSHTSQYLCASSEQGAQETQYFGPGTRLLVL.

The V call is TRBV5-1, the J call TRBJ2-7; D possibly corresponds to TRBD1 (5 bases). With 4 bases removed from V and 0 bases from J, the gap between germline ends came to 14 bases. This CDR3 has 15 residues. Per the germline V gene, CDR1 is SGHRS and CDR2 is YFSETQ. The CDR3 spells CASSKGVLNSYEQYF. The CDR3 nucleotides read TGCGCCAGCAGCAAAGGGGTTCTAAACTCCTACGAGCAGTACTTC.

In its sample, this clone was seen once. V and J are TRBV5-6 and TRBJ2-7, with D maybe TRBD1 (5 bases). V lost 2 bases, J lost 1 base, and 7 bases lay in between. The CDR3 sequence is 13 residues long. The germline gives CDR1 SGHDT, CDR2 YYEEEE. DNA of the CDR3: TGTGCCAGCAGCTTAGGGGCTTCCTACGAGCAGTACTTC. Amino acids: CASSLGASYEQYF.

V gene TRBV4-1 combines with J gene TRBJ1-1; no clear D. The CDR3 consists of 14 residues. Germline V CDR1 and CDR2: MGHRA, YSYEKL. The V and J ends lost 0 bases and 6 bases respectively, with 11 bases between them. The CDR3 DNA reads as TGCGCCAGCAGCCAAGATCCGGCGGTTGCTGAAGCTTTCTTT. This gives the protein CASSQDPAVAEAFF.

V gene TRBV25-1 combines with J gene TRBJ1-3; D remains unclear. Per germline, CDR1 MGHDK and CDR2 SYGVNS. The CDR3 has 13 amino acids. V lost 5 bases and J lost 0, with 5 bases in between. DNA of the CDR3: TGTGCCAGCAGTCTTATCTCTGGAAACACCATATATTTT. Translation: CASSLISGNTIYF.

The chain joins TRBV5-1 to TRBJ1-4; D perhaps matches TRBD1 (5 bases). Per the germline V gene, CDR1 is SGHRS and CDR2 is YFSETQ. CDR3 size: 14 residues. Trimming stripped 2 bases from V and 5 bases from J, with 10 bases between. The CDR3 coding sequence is TGCGCCAGCAGCTTCGGGACTTTGAATGAAAAACTGTTTTTT. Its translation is CASSFGTLNEKLFF.

This chain's CDR3 is CASSIHGSGRAGELFF. The DNA for the CDR3 is TGTGCCAGCAGCATCCACGGGAGCGGGAGGGCCGGGGAGCTGTTTTTT. This chain uses TRBV9 with TRBJ2-2; 10 bases agree with TRBD2. Germline CDR1 is SGDLS and CDR2 is YYNGEE. CDR3 size: 16 residues. After removal of 4 bases from V and 6 bases from J, the junction contained 9 bases not matched to a gene.

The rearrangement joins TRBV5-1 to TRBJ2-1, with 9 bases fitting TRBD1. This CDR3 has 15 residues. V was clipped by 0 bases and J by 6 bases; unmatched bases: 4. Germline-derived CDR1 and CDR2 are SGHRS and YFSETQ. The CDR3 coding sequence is TGCGCCAGCAGCTTGGTCGGGACAGGGATCAATGAGCAGTTCTTC. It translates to CASSLVGTGINEQFF. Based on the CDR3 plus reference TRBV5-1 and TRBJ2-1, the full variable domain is KAGVTQTPRYLIKTRGQQVTLSCSPISGHRSVSWYQQTPGQGLQFLFEYFSETQRNKGNFPGRFSGRQFSNSRSEMNVSTLELGDSALYLCASSLVGTGINEQFFGPGTRLTVL.

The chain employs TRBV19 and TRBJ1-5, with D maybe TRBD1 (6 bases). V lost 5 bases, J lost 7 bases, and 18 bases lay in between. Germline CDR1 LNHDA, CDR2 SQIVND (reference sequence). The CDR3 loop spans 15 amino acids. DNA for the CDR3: TGTGCCAGTAGTCCCGCCGACCAGGGGTGGCAGCCCCAGCATTTT. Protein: CASSPADQGWQPQHF.

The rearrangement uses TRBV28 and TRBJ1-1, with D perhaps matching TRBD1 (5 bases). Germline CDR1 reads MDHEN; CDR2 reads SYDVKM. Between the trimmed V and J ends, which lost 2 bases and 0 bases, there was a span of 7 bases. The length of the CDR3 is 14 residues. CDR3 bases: TGTGCCAGCAGTTTAGGACACCTGAACACTGAAGCTTTCTTT. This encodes CASSLGHLNTEAFF.

The CDR3 region is CASSGRWEGEKLFF. As DNA, the CDR3 is TGTGCCAGCAGTGGACGGTGGGAGGGCGAAAAACTGTTTTTT. This chain uses TRBV6-1 with TRBJ1-4; unclear D gene. The CDR3 totals 14 residues. Deletions cut 4 bases from V and 8 bases from J, with 14 bases between. Germline values: CDR1 MNHNS, CDR2 SASEGT.

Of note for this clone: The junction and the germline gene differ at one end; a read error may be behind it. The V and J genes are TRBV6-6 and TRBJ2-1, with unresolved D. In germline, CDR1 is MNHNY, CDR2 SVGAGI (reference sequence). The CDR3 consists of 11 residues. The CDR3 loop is CASSYYGEQFF. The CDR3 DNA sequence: TGTGCCAGCAGCTACTACGGTGAGCAGTTCTTC.